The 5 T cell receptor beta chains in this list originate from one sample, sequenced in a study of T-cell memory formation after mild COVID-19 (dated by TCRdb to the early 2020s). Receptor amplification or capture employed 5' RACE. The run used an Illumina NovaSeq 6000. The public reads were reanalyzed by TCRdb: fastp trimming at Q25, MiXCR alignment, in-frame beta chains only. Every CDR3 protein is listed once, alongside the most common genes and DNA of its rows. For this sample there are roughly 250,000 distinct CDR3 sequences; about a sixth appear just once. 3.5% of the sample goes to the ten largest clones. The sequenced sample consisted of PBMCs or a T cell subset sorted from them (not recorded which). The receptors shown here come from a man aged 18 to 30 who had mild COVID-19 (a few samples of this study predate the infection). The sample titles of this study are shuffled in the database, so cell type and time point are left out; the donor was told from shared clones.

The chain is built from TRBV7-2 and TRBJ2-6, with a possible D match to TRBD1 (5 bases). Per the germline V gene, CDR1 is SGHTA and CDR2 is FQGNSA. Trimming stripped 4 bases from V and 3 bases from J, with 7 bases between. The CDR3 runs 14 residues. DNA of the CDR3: TGTGCCAGCAGCTCAGGGTTTGGGGCCAACGTCCTGACTTTC. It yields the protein CASSSGFGANVLTF.

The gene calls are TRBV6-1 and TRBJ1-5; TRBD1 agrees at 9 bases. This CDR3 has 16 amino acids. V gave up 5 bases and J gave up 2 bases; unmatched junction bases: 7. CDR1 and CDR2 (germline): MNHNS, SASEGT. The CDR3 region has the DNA TGTGCCAGCAGTCCCGGGACAGGGTCGGGCAATCAGCCCCAGCATTTT. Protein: CASSPGTGSGNQPQHF.

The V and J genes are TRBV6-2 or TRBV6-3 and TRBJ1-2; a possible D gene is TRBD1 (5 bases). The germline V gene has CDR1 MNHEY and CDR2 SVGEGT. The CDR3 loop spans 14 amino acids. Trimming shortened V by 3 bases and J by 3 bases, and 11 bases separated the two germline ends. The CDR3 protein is CASSYSRQHYGYTF. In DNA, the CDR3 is TGTGCCAGCAGTTATTCCAGACAGCACTATGGCTACACCTTC.

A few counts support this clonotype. The CDR3 here is CASSADLSLETQYF. The CDR3, as DNA: TGTGCCAGCAGCGCGGACTTATCATTGGAGACCCAGTACTTC. J is TRBJ2-5 and V is TRBV7-2, with a tentative D call TRBD2 (5 bases). The V end lost 5 bases, the J end lost 5 bases, and 15 bases lay between the germline ends. The CDR3 is made up of 14 amino acids. Germline-derived CDR1 and CDR2 are SGHTA and FQGNSA.

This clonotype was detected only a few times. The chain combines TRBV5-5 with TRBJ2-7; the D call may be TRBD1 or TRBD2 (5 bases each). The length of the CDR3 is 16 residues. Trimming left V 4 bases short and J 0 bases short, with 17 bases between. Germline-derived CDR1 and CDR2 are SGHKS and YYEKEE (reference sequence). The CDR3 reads CASSPMRPGASYEQYV. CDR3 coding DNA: TGTGCCAGCAGCCCAATGCGACCCGGGGCCTCCTACGAGCAGTACGTC.